The clone carrying this T cell receptor beta chain appeared a few times. The data stem from a study of blood T cell repertoires in COVID-19. Original processing notes: Estimation of nucleated cell counts relied on the amplification of reference gene primers. Clones were sequenced by immunoSEQ multiplex PCR, and TCRdb holds only the in-frame ones, with some missing. V and J calls and clone size are copied from that table; D and trimming were computed from the DNA. The data hold roughly 200,000 clones, with 70% to 80% observed a single time. This CDR3 has 13 residues. Germline V CDR1 and CDR2: SEHNR, FQNEAQ (reference sequence). The V gene end was trimmed by 3 bases and the J gene end by 6 bases; junction bases not matched to a gene: 3. Followed over time, Seattle patients had been enrolled while infection was active.

The clonotype comes from a woman aged 40 to 50 with COVID-19, enrolled during active disease. The chain combines TRBV7-9 with TRBJ1-1; 8 bases map to TRBD1. Source material: peripheral blood. The CDR3 here is CASSFRGRAEAFF. The CDR3, as DNA: TGTGCCAGCAGCTTCAGGGGGCGGGCTGAAGCTTTCTTT.